The 14 T cell receptor beta chains presented below share a single source sample, sequenced in a study of PD-1 blockade in classical Hodgkin lymphoma. Using immunoSEQ multiplex PCR, the repertoire was profiled, and TCRdb retains in-frame clones only, with some absent. This sample carries roughly 150,000 clones, around 84% of them seen once, and the ten largest clones take roughly 9.2%. Every patient had relapsed following autologous stem cell transplantation, and cohorts differed in brentuximab vedotin exposure. The sample here was peripheral blood mononuclear cells (PBMCs), taken before the second cycle of nivolumab. All receptors come from a human donor with classical Hodgkin lymphoma.

The chain couples TRBV28 to TRBJ1-1; D is unclear. V shed 6 bases and J shed 6 bases, with 11 bases lying between them. Germline loops: CDR1 MDHEN, CDR2 SYDVKM. CDR3 length: 12 residues. In DNA, the CDR3 is TGTGCCAGCAGGTCAGGCGGGCCTGAAGCTTTCTTT. Translating gives CASRSGGPEAFF.

The chain joins TRBV18 to TRBJ2-6; D might be TRBD1 or TRBD2, each matching 6 bases. Germline V CDR1 and CDR2: KGHSH, LQKENI. The V end was cut by 1 base, the J end by 0 bases, with 10 bases between. This CDR3 contains 17 residues. The CDR3 DNA follows: TGTGCCAGCTCACCACTACAGGGAGGCTCTGGGGCCAACGTCCTGACTTTC. Translation gives CASSPLQGGSGANVLTF.

The chain is built from TRBV27 and TRBJ2-7, with TRBD2 matching over 11 bases. Germline values: CDR1 MNHEY, CDR2 SMNVEV (reference sequence). V shed 4 bases and J 3 bases; nucleotides not matched to a gene: 5. The CDR3 has 15 amino acids. In nucleotides, the CDR3 is TGTGCCAGCAGTTGGGGGACTAGCGGTTTCTACGAGCAGTACTTC. This translates into CASSWGTSGFYEQYF.

The chain joins TRBV7-2 to TRBJ2-5, with D hard to call. Germline assignment: CDR1 SGHTA and CDR2 FQGNSA. This CDR3 is 13 amino acids long. Trimming cost V 1 base and J 2 bases, with 5 bases left between them. CDR3 in DNA: TGTGCCAGCAGCTTAGGCCTTCAAGAGACCCAGTACTTC. Residues: CASSLGLQETQYF. Drawing the rest from reference TRBV7-2 and TRBJ2-5, the complete variable domain is GAGVSQSPSNKVTEKGKDVELRCDPISGHTALYWYRQSLGQGLEFLIYFQGNSAPDKSGLPSDRFSAERTGGSVSTLTIQRTQQEDSAVYLCASSLGLQETQYFGPGTRLLVL.

Only one count was recorded for this clone. The gene calls are TRBV19 and TRBJ2-7, with 9 positions matching TRBD2. The CDR3 consists of 14 residues. V dropped 7 bases and J dropped 2; count of bases not matched to a gene: 6. CDR1 LNHDA and CDR2 SQIVND come from the germline V gene (reference sequence). The CDR3 is CASNQERGAYEQYF. For the CDR3, the DNA is TGTGCCAGTAACCAGGAGCGGGGGGCCTACGAGCAGTACTTC.

This clone appeared a single time. The J gene is TRBJ1-4, the V gene TRBV28; tentative D call: TRBD1 (5 bases). V lost 7 bases and J lost 7, with 13 bases in between. The length of the CDR3 is 13 residues. Germline values: CDR1 MDHEN, CDR2 SYDVKM. The CDR3 region is CASTYSGTEKLFF. The CDR3 nucleotides are TGTGCCAGCACCTATTCGGGGACTGAAAAACTGTTTTTT.

This clone was observed a handful of times. The chain carries TRBV9 and TRBJ1-2; a possible D gene is TRBD1 (5 bases). The CDR3 is made up of 15 amino acids. Looked up from germline, CDR1 is SGDLS and CDR2 is YYNGEE. The V and J ends lost 3 bases and 3 bases respectively, with 15 bases between them. The CDR3 DNA is TGTGCCAGCAGCGGAGCAGGGTCCGCGTACTATGGCTACACCTTC. Its translation: CASSGAGSAYYGYTF.

The V and J genes are TRBV6-5 and TRBJ2-7, with 10 bases aligning to TRBD1. The germline V gene encodes CDR1 MNHEY and CDR2 SVGAGI. The CDR3 is 15 residues long. V shed 4 bases and J 2 bases; nucleotides not matched to a gene: 5. CDR3 protein: CASSFGQGVPYEQYF. The CDR3 bases are TGTGCCAGCAGTTTCGGACAGGGGGTTCCCTACGAGCAGTACTTC.

The chain links TRBV4-2 to TRBJ1-2, with unresolved D. The CDR3 contains 12 residues. Trimming cost V 5 bases and J 2 bases, with 6 bases left between them. Germline V gene lookup returns CDR1 LGHNA and CDR2 YNFKEQ. CDR3 amino acids: CASSDRNYGYTF. CDR3 DNA: TGTGCCAGCAGCGACCGAAACTATGGCTACACCTTC.

This clone has a handful of counts. The rearrangement uses TRBV6-5 and TRBJ1-3; no firm D call. Trimming stripped 5 bases from V and 3 bases from J, with 8 bases between. Germline CDR1 MNHEY, CDR2 SVGAGI. This CDR3 comprises 13 residues. CDR3 region: CASSDLIGNTIYF. For the CDR3, the DNA is TGTGCCAGCAGTGACCTCATTGGAAACACCATATATTTT.

The chain joins TRBV19 to TRBJ2-7; TRBD1 or TRBD2 may be the D gene (5 bases each). The germline V gene encodes CDR1 LNHDA and CDR2 SQIVND (reference sequence). The CDR3 extends over 14 amino acids. Deletions cut 7 bases from V and 4 bases from J, with 17 bases between. In DNA form, the CDR3 reads TGTGCCAGTACCAGTCAGGGACCGACGTACGAGCAGTACTTC. Residues: CASTSQGPTYEQYF.

The J gene is TRBJ1-3, the V gene TRBV9; D is unresolved. The V end was cut by 0 bases, the J end by 7 bases, with 11 bases between. This CDR3 has 14 amino acids. The germline V gene has CDR1 SGDLS and CDR2 YYNGEE. CDR3 sequence: CASSVGGSWNTIYF. CDR3 in DNA: TGTGCCAGCAGCGTAGGCGGCAGCTGGAACACCATATATTTT.

This chain joins TRBV7-9 and TRBJ1-1, with D possibly being TRBD1 (6 bases). Trimming took off 1 base at V and 4 bases at J, with 16 bases between the two ends. This CDR3 has 16 residues. Germline V CDR1 and CDR2: SEHNR, FQNEAQ (reference sequence). The DNA of the CDR3 is TGTGCCAGCAGCTTAGAGGGATGGCGGGGGCTCACTGAAGCTTTCTTT. The encoded protein is CASSLEGWRGLTEAFF.

The gene calls are TRBV13 and TRBJ2-7; TRBD2 is a possible D gene (6 bases). This CDR3 is 14 amino acids long. V lost 5 bases and J 0 bases, leaving 11 bases between the germline ends. Germline lookup yields CDR1 PRHDT and CDR2 FYEKMQ (reference sequence). The CDR3: CASSPRGSSYEQYF. In nucleotides, the CDR3 is TGTGCCAGCAGCCCGCGGGGCTCCTCCTACGAGCAGTACTTC.